This T cell receptor beta chain originates from a study of PD-L1 blockade in urothelial cancer. The time point: peripheral blood 6 weeks after treatment start. The table came from immunoSEQ multiplex PCR; TCRdb's copy has only in-frame clones and leaves some out. The table has about 120,000 clones, around nine tenths seen once. In germline, CDR1 is SGHRS, CDR2 YFSETQ. Trimming cost V 5 bases and J 8 bases; bases outside gene matches: 8. The CDR3 is made up of 14 amino acids. The rearrangement uses TRBV5-1 and TRBJ1-4, with 8 nucleotides matching TRBD1. The clonotype comes from a man aged 60 to 69 with urothelial cancer. This sample comprised PBMCs, obtained around atezolizumab (anti-PD-L1) treatment. In DNA form, the CDR3 reads TGCGCCAGCAGATTGACAGGGGCCTCGGAAAAACTGTTTTTT. This translates into CASRLTGASEKLFF.